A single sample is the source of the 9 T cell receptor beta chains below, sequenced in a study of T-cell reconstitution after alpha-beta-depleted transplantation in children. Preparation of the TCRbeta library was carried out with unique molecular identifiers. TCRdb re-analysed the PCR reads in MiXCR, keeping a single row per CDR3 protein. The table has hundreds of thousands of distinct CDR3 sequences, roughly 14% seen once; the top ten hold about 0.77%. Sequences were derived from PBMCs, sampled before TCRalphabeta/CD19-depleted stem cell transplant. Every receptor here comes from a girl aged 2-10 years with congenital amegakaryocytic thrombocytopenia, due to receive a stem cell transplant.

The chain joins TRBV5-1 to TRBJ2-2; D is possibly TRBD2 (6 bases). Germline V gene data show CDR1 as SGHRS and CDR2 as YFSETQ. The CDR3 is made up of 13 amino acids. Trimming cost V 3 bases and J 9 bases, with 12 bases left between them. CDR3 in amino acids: CASSSGLTRELFF. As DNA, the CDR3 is TGCGCCAGCAGCTCGGGACTGACGCGGGAGCTGTTTTTT.

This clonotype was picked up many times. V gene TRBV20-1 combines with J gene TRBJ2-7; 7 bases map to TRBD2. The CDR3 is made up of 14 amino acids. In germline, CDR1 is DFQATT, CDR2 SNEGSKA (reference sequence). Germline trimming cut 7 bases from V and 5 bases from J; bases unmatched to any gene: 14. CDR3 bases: TGCAGTGGTCAGCGAAGCGGGATTAGCAACGAGCAGTACTTC. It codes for CSGQRSGISNEQYF.

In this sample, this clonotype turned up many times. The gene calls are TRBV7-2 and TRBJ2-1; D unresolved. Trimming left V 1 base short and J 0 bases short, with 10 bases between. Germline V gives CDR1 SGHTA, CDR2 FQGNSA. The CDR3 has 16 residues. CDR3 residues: CASSLVRGRSYNEQFF. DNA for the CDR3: TGTGCCAGCAGCTTAGTTCGCGGCCGCTCCTACAATGAGCAGTTCTTC.

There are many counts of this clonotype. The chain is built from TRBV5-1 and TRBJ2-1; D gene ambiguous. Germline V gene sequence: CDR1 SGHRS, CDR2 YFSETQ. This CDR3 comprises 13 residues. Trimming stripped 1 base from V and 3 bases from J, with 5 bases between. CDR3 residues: CASSLRSYNEQFF. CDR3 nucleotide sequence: TGCGCCAGCAGCTTGCGGAGCTACAATGAGCAGTTCTTC. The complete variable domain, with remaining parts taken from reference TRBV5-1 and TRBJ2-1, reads KAGVTQTPRYLIKTRGQQVTLSCSPISGHRSVSWYQQTPGQGLQFLFEYFSETQRNKGNFPGRFSGRQFSNSRSEMNVSTLELGDSALYLCASSLRSYNEQFFGPGTRLTVL.

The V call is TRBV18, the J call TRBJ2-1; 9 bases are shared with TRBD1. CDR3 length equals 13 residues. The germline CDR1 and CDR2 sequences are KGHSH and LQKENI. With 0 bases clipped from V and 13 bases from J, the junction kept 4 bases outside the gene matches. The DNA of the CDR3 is TGTGCCAGCTCACCACCGGGGACAGGGAGTCAGTTCTTC. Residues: CASSPPGTGSQFF.

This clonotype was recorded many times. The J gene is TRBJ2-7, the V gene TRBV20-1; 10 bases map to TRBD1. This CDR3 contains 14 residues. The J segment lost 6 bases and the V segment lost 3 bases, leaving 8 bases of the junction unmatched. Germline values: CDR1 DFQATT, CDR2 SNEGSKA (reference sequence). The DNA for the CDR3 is TGCAGTGCTAGTCCGGGGACAGGGGTACGCGAGCAGTACTTC. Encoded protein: CSASPGTGVREQYF.

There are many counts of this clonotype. As DNA, the CDR3 is TGCGCCAGCAGCTTTGTTCAGGCTTCCGAGGTTTGGCCCTACGAGCAGTACTTC. This translates into CASSFVQASEVWPYEQYF. This chain links TRBV5-1 with TRBJ2-7; no clear D gene. V lost 2 bases to trimming and J lost 2 bases, with 23 bases between them. From germline, CDR1 is SGHRS and CDR2 YFSETQ. CDR3 length: 18 residues.

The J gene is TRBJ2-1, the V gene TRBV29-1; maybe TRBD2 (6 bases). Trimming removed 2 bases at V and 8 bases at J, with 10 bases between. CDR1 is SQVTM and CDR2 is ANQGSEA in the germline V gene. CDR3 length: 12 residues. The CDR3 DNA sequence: TGCAGCGTTGAACGGGAGCGCGATGAGCAGTTCTTC. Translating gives CSVERERDEQFF.

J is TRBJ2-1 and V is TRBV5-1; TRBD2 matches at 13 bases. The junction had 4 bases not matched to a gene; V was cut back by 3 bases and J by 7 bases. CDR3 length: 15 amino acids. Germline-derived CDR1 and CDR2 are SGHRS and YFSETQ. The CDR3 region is CASSSGLAGINEQFF. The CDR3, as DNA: TGCGCCAGCAGCTCGGGACTAGCGGGAATAAATGAGCAGTTCTTC.